The rows below give T cell receptor beta chains drawn from one sample of a study of T cell repertoires in cytomegalovirus infection. Their specific antigens are unknown. TCRdb called the reads again in MiXCR, with one record for every CDR3 protein. Altogether tens of thousands of distinct CDR3 sequences are present, 20% being singletons, with the ten largest covering 55% to 75%. The sample in question was CD8+ T cells from cultured PBMCs, obtained from culture after CMV antigen stimulation. The origin of the receptors is a human donor in good health (CMV status not recorded). Some clones in this sample may be carry-over from other donors' samples. Both conserved end residues are trimmed from each CDR3. The D gene is left open where the match is weak.

j_call,cdr3_length,v_call,d_call,cdr3_aa
TRBJ2-7,12,TRBV29-1,TRBD1,SAKPGQGLLEQY
TRBJ2-7,14,TRBV7-2,TRBD1,ASSLSPGQGLYEQY
TRBJ2-5,11,TRBV6-5,NA,ASRDVIKETQY
TRBJ2-7,14,TRBV7-2,TRBD2,ASPSGLAASSYEQY
TRBJ1-5,11,TRBV6-2/TRBV6-3,NA,ASSYGGNQPQH
TRBJ2-1,11,TRBV4-1,NA,ASSQVLNNEQF
TRBJ2-5,13,TRBV7-8,NA,ASSLYSGTVETQY
TRBJ2-1,17,TRBV25-1,TRBD2,ASSLLATSGGKIYNEQF
TRBJ2-5,14,TRBV12-3/TRBV12-4,TRBD1,ASSLDRGQIGAAQY
TRBJ1-1,12,TRBV7-9,NA,ASSLAKAETEAF